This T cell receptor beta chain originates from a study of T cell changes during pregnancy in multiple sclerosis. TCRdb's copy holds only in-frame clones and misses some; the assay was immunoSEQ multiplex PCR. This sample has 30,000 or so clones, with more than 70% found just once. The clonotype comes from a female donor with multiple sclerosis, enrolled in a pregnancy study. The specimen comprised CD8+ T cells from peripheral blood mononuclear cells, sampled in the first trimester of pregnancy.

The CDR3 DNA follows: TGTGCCAGCAGCTTAACCCCCGGGTTAGCGGGAGAGGCATACAATGAGCAGTTCTTC. This gives the protein CASSLTPGLAGEAYNEQFF. The rearrangement joins TRBV7-3 to TRBJ2-1; TRBD2 matches at 9 bases. Germline V gene data show CDR1 as SGHTA and CDR2 as FQGTGA. CDR3 length: 19 amino acids. V trimming: 0 bases; J trimming: 4 bases; junction bases outside the gene matches: 13.